These 16 T cell receptor beta chains originate from one sample sequenced in a study of molecular identifiers for immune sequencing clone quantification. In TCRdb, the PCR reads were re-called with MiXCR into one record per CDR3 protein. The sample yields some 320,000 distinct CDR3 sequences, about a fifth seen once. The material sequenced was naive CD8+ T cells from blood, with Jurkat cell RNA spiked in. Subset meaning: FACS-sorted CD8+CD4-CCR7+CD45RA+ naive T cells. Source of these receptors: a human donor in good health. Some libraries in this study had Jurkat cell RNA spiked in.

This clonotype was seen ten or more times. The chain uses TRBV29-1 and TRBJ2-7; 8 bases are shared with TRBD1. The CDR3 sequence is 12 residues long. J lost 4 bases, V lost 6 bases, and 5 bases had no gene match. Germline lookup yields CDR1 SQVTM and CDR2 ANQGSEA. The CDR3 loop is CSVPGGEYEQYF. CDR3 in DNA: TGCAGCGTGCCAGGGGGCGAATACGAGCAGTACTTC.

This clonotype showed up just a few times. The genes are TRBV24-1 and TRBJ1-1; D is ambiguous. V dropped 2 bases and J dropped 7 bases, with 10 bases sitting between them. The CDR3 consists of 13 residues. Germline lookup yields CDR1 KGHDR and CDR2 SFDVKD. Here the CDR3 reads CATSDSAGGEAFF. CDR3 nucleotide sequence: TGTGCCACCAGTGATTCTGCGGGCGGTGAAGCTTTCTTT.

Many counts were recorded for this clonotype. The chain combines TRBV24-1 with TRBJ2-7; possibly TRBD1 or TRBD2 for D (5 bases each). The germline V gene encodes CDR1 KGHDR and CDR2 SFDVKD. CDR3 length equals 13 residues. V gave up 8 bases and J gave up 7 bases, with 17 bases separating them. CDR3 nucleotides: TGTGCCACCAACGGACGGGGCCCTAGGGAGCAGTACTTC. Its protein product is CATNGRGPREQYF.

This clonotype was seen once. The chain carries TRBV4-3 and TRBJ1-1; TRBD1 aligns across 7 bases. In germline, CDR1 is LGHNA, CDR2 YSLEER. The J segment lost 0 bases and the V segment lost 7 bases, leaving 5 bases of the junction unmatched. The CDR3 covers 14 residues. The DNA of the CDR3 is TGCGCCAGCACCCCGGACAGGATGAACACTGAAGCTTTCTTT. Encoded protein: CASTPDRMNTEAFF.

Note on this clonotype: This may be a read error: a much more frequent sequence differs by one nucleotide. The V call is TRBV7-3, the J call TRBJ2-2; 8 nucleotides match TRBD2. This CDR3 is built from 15 residues. Germline CDR1 and CDR2: SGHTA and FQGTGA. CDR3 sequence (DNA): TGTGCCAGCAGCTTACTAGCGGGCTACACCGGGGAGCCGTTTTTT. This encodes CASSLLAGYTGEPFF.

A note on this clonotype: This may arise from a read error, as a much more abundant clone is one base away. In DNA, the CDR3 is TGTGCCAGCAGCTTAGATCCCTTAAATGAAAAACTGCTTTTT. Translation gives CASSLDPLNEKLLF. V and J are TRBV7-9 and TRBJ1-4; D is unclear. The CDR3 totals 14 residues. Germline-derived CDR1 and CDR2 are SEHNR and FQNEAQ (reference sequence). Variable domain in full (rest from reference TRBV7-9 and TRBJ1-4): DTGVSQNPRHKITKRGQNVTFRCDPISEHNRLYWYRQTLGQGPEFLTYFQNEAQLEKSRLLSDRFSAERPKGSFSTLEIQRTEQGDSAMYLCASSLDPLNEKLLFGSGTQLSVL.

This chain links TRBV3-1 with TRBJ2-5, with D possibly matching TRBD2 (6 bases). V was cut by 0 bases and J by 9 bases, with 17 bases left in between. This CDR3 has 15 amino acids. CDR1 and CDR2 (germline): LGHDT, YNNKEL (reference sequence). CDR3 residues: CASSQDWGGGGAQYF. Written as DNA, the CDR3 is TGTGCCAGCAGCCAAGATTGGGGAGGCGGCGGAGCCCAGTACTTC.

The V and J genes are TRBV25-1 and TRBJ1-1; 8 nucleotides agree with TRBD1. Looked up from germline, CDR1 is MGHDK and CDR2 is SYGVNS. CDR3 length: 13 residues. The V segment lost 9 bases and the J segment 5 bases; nucleotides outside the gene matches: 8. This CDR3 reads CASGGQGATEAFF. CDR3 nucleotides: TGTGCCAGTGGGGGGCAGGGGGCTACTGAAGCTTTCTTT.

In regard to this clonotype: A clone one base away is much larger, so this may be a read error. The chain joins TRBV5-5 to TRBJ1-1; possibly TRBD1 for D (5 bases). Trimming left V 0 bases short and J 3 bases short, with 18 bases between. Looked up from germline, CDR1 is SGHKS and CDR2 is YYEKEE (reference sequence). This CDR3 spans 17 amino acids. The CDR3 sequence: CASSLGGLYGAYTEAFF. CDR3 coding DNA: TGTGCCAGCAGCTTGGGTGGTCTCTACGGGGCGTACACTGAAGCTTTCTTT.

This clonotype was detected many times. This chain links TRBV4-1 with TRBJ2-7, with TRBD1 matching over 11 bases. With 2 bases clipped from V and 3 bases from J, the junction kept 3 bases outside the gene matches. CDR3 size: 15 residues. CDR1 and CDR2 (germline): MGHRA, YSYEKL. The CDR3 reads CASSQTGTGGYEQYF. CDR3 sequence (DNA): TGCGCCAGCAGCCAAACCGGGACAGGGGGCTACGAGCAGTACTTC.

At least ten counts were recorded for this clonotype. The rearrangement uses TRBV7-3 and TRBJ2-6; 8 nucleotides align to TRBD1. V gave up 5 bases and J gave up 1 base; unmatched junction bases: 4. The CDR3 is 16 residues long. Germline V gene data show CDR1 as SGHTA and CDR2 as FQGTGA. CDR3 in amino acids: CASSPRGLSGANVLTF. For the CDR3, the DNA is TGTGCCAGCAGCCCCAGGGGGCTATCTGGGGCCAACGTCCTGACTTTC.

This CDR3 reads CASSVARTGSDEQYF. The CDR3, as DNA: TGTGCCAGCAGCGTAGCGAGGACTGGATCAGACGAGCAGTACTTC. The genes are TRBV9 and TRBJ2-7, with D possibly TRBD2 on 5 matching bases. This CDR3 has 15 residues. The V and J ends lost 0 bases and 5 bases respectively, with 15 bases between them. Per the germline V gene, CDR1 is SGDLS and CDR2 is YYNGEE.

This clonotype was seen a few times. This chain uses TRBV12-3 or TRBV12-4 with TRBJ2-2; 8 positions match TRBD1. This CDR3 is 15 amino acids long. The junction had 10 bases not matched to a gene; V was cut back by 8 bases and J by 5 bases. The CDR3 sequence: CASRPGQGPTGELFF. DNA of the CDR3: TGTGCCAGCCGACCAGGACAGGGACCGACCGGGGAGCTGTTTTTT.

On this clonotype: This may arise from a read error, as a much more abundant clone is one base away. Because it lacks the conserved phenylalanine or tryptophan at the end, this CDR3 is likely a read error. The rearrangement links TRBV7-9 to TRBJ1-1; the match to TRBD1 covers 7 bases. The length of the CDR3 is 15 residues. Trimming cost V 4 bases and J 5 bases; bases outside gene matches: 10. Germline V gene lookup returns CDR1 SEHNR and CDR2 FQNEAQ (reference sequence). CDR3 in amino acids: CASSWKQGRETEAFV. The CDR3 coding sequence is TGTGCCAGCAGCTGGAAACAGGGGAGGGAAACTGAAGCTTTCGTT.

This clonotype came up many times. The rearrangement links TRBV28 to TRBJ2-3; 8 positions match TRBD1. The V gene end was trimmed by 5 bases and the J gene end by 6 bases; junction bases not matched to a gene: 7. CDR1 is MDHEN and CDR2 is SYDVKM in the germline V gene. This CDR3 has 14 residues. Written as DNA, the CDR3 is TGTGCCAGCAGTGGAAGGACAGGGCTGGATACGCAGTATTTT. Translation gives CASSGRTGLDTQYF.

This clonotype was observed a single time. One end of the junction does not line up with germline, which may come from a read error. The rearrangement links TRBV7-9 to TRBJ2-3, with D tentatively TRBD2 (5 bases). Germline assignment: CDR1 SEHNR and CDR2 FQNEAQ (reference sequence). The length of the CDR3 is 18 residues. The CDR3 here is CANSLPLRTPLDTDTQCF. CDR3 in DNA: TGTGCCAACAGCCTCCCCCTCAGGACCCCACTAGATACAGATACGCAGTGTTTT.